This T cell receptor (beta chain) appears in the sequencing data of a study of identical twins. Germline CDR1 is MGHRA and CDR2 is YSYEKL. The CDR3 runs 16 residues. Trimming took off 1 base at V and 4 bases at J, with 13 bases between the two ends. cDNA carried unique molecular identifiers, and a universal primer site was added by template switching. TCRdb called the 5' RACE reads again in MiXCR, with one record for every CDR3 protein. Of fewer than 500,000 distinct CDR3 sequences in the sample, 20% to 25% were seen once. A note on this clonotype: The antigen remains undetermined.

Overall study findings and caveats: In beta out-of-frame sequences, the excess sharing between twins was weaker.

This sample also appeared in a second study, on T cells expressing NK-cell markers.

The clonotype comes from a woman between 18 and 30 years old in good health. This chain links TRBV4-1 with TRBJ1-4, with D possibly TRBD1 on 5 matching bases. What was sequenced was CD4+ T cells sorted from blood. CDR3 DNA: TGCGCCAGCAGCCAAGCGTTGACAGCCTTTAATGAAAAACTGTTTTTT. As protein: CASSQALTAFNEKLFF.